A selection of T cell receptor beta chains follows, all from one sample in a study of OX40 agonist ivuxolimab in advanced cancers. The data were produced by immunoSEQ multiplex PCR, yet TCRdb's version contains in-frame clones alone and is incomplete. This table holds about 79,000 clones, approximately 81% found once. The source was CD4+ or CD8+ T cells sorted from blood, collected in a trial of the OX40 agonist ivuxolimab. All receptors derive from an adult with an advanced solid tumor such as melanoma, head and neck, liver or kidney cancer. Both conserved end residues are part of each CDR3. Each record gives: clone size, V gene, D gene, J gene, CDR3 protein, CDR3 DNA. The D gene is left open where the match is weak. Only part of the rows carry a size: once, few, many, or a class if the clone is expanded.

abundance: few
v_gene: TRBV6-4
d_gene: TRBD2
j_gene: TRBJ2-3
CDR3aa: CASSETSGGTDTQYF
CDR3nt: TGTGCCAGCAGTGAGACTAGCGGGGGCACAGATACGCAGTATTTT

abundance: few
v_gene: TRBV10-3
d_gene: NA
j_gene: TRBJ2-1
CDR3aa: CAISVGTEQFF
CDR3nt: TGTGCCATCAGTGTCGGGACTGAGCAGTTCTTC

abundance: NA
v_gene: TRBV7-8
d_gene: NA
j_gene: TRBJ1-2
CDR3aa: CASSLGLDRLREGYTF
CDR3nt: TGTGCCAGCAGCTTAGGGCTTGACCGCCTGAGGGAGGGCTACACCTTC

abundance: NA
v_gene: TRBV5-5
d_gene: TRBD1
j_gene: TRBJ2-1
CDR3aa: CASSSGQGAPPYNEQFF
CDR3nt: TGTGCCAGCAGCTCGGGACAGGGGGCCCCGCCGTACAATGAGCAGTTCTTC

abundance: NA
v_gene: TRBV2
d_gene: TRBD2
j_gene: TRBJ2-1
CDR3aa: CASRPGTSVSDEQFF
CDR3nt: TGTGCCAGCAGACCCGGGACTAGCGTTTCTGATGAGCAGTTCTTC

abundance: NA
v_gene: TRBV2
d_gene: TRBD1
j_gene: TRBJ1-2
CDR3aa: CASTGQGWNYGYTF
CDR3nt: TGTGCCAGCACGGGACAGGGGTGGAACTATGGCTACACCTTC

abundance: medium-sized
v_gene: TRBV15
d_gene: TRBD2
j_gene: TRBJ2-3
CDR3aa: CATSRDSGGADTQYF
CDR3nt: TGTGCCACCAGCAGAGATAGCGGGGGCGCAGATACGCAGTATTTT

abundance: NA
v_gene: TRBV2
d_gene: TRBD1
j_gene: TRBJ1-2
CDR3aa: CASTGTGTINYGYTF
CDR3nt: TGTGCCAGTACCGGGACAGGAACGATTAACTATGGCTACACCTTC

abundance: few
v_gene: TRBV4-2
d_gene: NA
j_gene: TRBJ1-6
CDR3aa: CASSGTRNSPLHF
CDR3nt: TGTGCCAGCAGCGGGACCCGGAATTCACCCCTCCACTTT

abundance: once
v_gene: TRBV7-2
d_gene: NA
j_gene: TRBJ1-1
CDR3aa: CASSSHMNTEAFF
CDR3nt: TGTGCCAGCAGCTCTCATATGAACACTGAAGCTTTCTTT

abundance: few
v_gene: TRBV7-3
d_gene: NA
j_gene: TRBJ1-5
CDR3aa: CASSSERGQPQHF
CDR3nt: TGTGCCAGCAGCTCCGAGCGAGGTCAGCCCCAGCATTTT

abundance: NA
v_gene: TRBV7-8
d_gene: NA
j_gene: TRBJ2-5
CDR3aa: CASSLFGGKETQYF
CDR3nt: TGTGCCAGCAGCTTATTTGGGGGCAAAGAGACCCAGTACTTC

abundance: NA
v_gene: TRBV5-6
d_gene: NA
j_gene: TRBJ2-3
CDR3aa: CASSLLRAGRSTDTQYF
CDR3nt: TGTGCCAGCAGCCTACTTCGGGCGGGGAGGAGCACAGATACGCAGTATTTT

abundance: many
v_gene: TRBV4-1
d_gene: NA
j_gene: TRBJ1-1
CDR3aa: CASSPLHLTEAFF
CDR3nt: TGCGCCAGCAGCCCCCTTCACCTCACTGAAGCTTTCTTT

abundance: NA
v_gene: TRBV4-3
d_gene: NA
j_gene: TRBJ2-3
CDR3aa: CASSQDRHTDTQYF
CDR3nt: TGCGCCAGCAGCCAAGACAGACACACAGATACGCAGTATTTT

abundance: NA
v_gene: TRBV5-1
d_gene: NA
j_gene: TRBJ1-4
CDR3aa: CASSLEGEAASGEKLFF
CDR3nt: TGCGCCAGCAGCTTGGAGGGGGAAGCGGCCTCTGGTGAAAAACTGTTTTTT

abundance: NA
v_gene: TRBV2
d_gene: TRBD2
j_gene: TRBJ2-2
CDR3aa: CASSRGVAGVHGELFF
CDR3nt: TGTGCCAGCAGTAGGGGAGTAGCGGGAGTTCACGGGGAGCTGTTTTTT

abundance: NA
v_gene: TRBV5-5
d_gene: NA
j_gene: TRBJ2-7
CDR3aa: CASSFPSLSYEQYF
CDR3nt: TGTGCCAGCAGCTTCCCTTCTCTATCCTACGAGCAGTACTTC

abundance: NA
v_gene: TRBV4-3
d_gene: NA
j_gene: TRBJ1-4
CDR3aa: CASSQGTGQNEKLFF
CDR3nt: TGCGCCAGCAGCCAAGGAACGGGGCAAAATGAAAAACTGTTTTTT

abundance: NA
v_gene: TRBV4-3
d_gene: TRBD2
j_gene: TRBJ2-2
CDR3aa: CASSQEEAGGQIRMDTGELFF
CDR3nt: TGCGCCAGCAGCCAAGAAGAAGCGGGAGGGCAGATAAGGATGGACACCGGGGAGCTGTTTTTT

abundance: NA
v_gene: TRBV7-3
d_gene: TRBD2
j_gene: TRBJ2-2
CDR3aa: CASSLPSASGGNTGELFF
CDR3nt: TGTGCCAGCAGCTTACCGTCTGCTAGCGGGGGGAACACCGGGGAGCTGTTTTTT

abundance: few
v_gene: TRBV11-1
d_gene: NA
j_gene: TRBJ2-5
CDR3aa: CASSLNSWLETQYF
CDR3nt: TGTGCCAGCAGCTTAAATTCTTGGTTGGAGACCCAGTACTTC

abundance: NA
v_gene: TRBV10-3
d_gene: NA
j_gene: TRBJ2-7
CDR3aa: CAISESDFGVEQYF
CDR3nt: TGTGCCATCAGTGAGTCGGATTTCGGGGTCGAGCAGTACTTC

abundance: NA
v_gene: TRBV7-2
d_gene: NA
j_gene: TRBJ1-1
CDR3aa: CASSLWFEAFF
CDR3nt: TGTGCCAGCAGCTTATGGTTTGAAGCTTTCTTT